This T cell receptor beta chain was obtained from a study of T cells after yellow fever vaccination. Overall study context: Preparing low-cell-number fractions relied on SMART-Seq v4 Ultra Low Input.

This clonotype was detected many times. What it binds is unknown. Findings and caveats of the study: The secondary response peaked faster, at day 5 versus 15, but was weaker. The study noted that FACS-sorted repertoires could contain abundant clonotypes contaminating from the bulk population.

The germline V gene has CDR1 LGHDT and CDR2 YNNKEL (reference sequence). There are 17 residues in the CDR3. The V gene end was trimmed by 4 bases and the J gene end by 4 bases; junction bases not matched to a gene: 8. Universal primer sites and UMIs were introduced during 5'RACE template-switching synthesis of TCR cDNA. TCRdb passed the 5' RACE reads through MiXCR, listing each CDR3 protein once. The sample holds approximately 330,000 distinct CDR3 sequences; roughly an eighth are singletons and the top ten take 3.2%. The source of this sequence is a man aged 18 to 29 who received the YFV17D yellow fever vaccine. The starting material was CD4+ T cells sorted from PBMCs, obtained 15 days after the yellow fever booster vaccination. This chain links TRBV3-1 with TRBJ2-2; 11 bases fit TRBD2. This chain's CDR3 is CASSPHTSGGVTGELFF. CDR3 DNA: TGTGCCAGCAGCCCTCATACTAGCGGGGGCGTCACCGGGGAGCTGTTTTTT. Using reference TRBV3-1 and TRBJ2-2 for the parts outside the CDR3, the full variable domain is DTAVSQTPKYLVTQMGNDKSIKCEQNLGHDTMYWYKQDSKKFLKIMFSYNNKELIINETVPNRFSPKSPDKAHLNLHINSLELGDSAVYFCASSPHTSGGVTGELFFGEGSRLTVL.